The entry below describes one T cell receptor beta chain. What this receptor recognizes is not known. No much larger clone is present one base from it, and per-base qualities are unavailable. TCRbeta CDR3 regions were amplified from genomic DNA using the immunoSEQ Assay, a bias-controlled multiplex PCR. The authors' pipeline ran thus. The number of nucleated cells in each sample was estimated from the amplification of reference gene primers within the assay. Sequence reads were collapsed and filtered to measure the absolute abundance of every unique TCRbeta CDR3 rearrangement. For each sample, productive Simpson clonality was calculated as the square root of Simpson's diversity index across productive rearrangements. The table was pulled from immuneACCESS by TCRdb, which kept in-frame rearrangements only. Such tables lose some clones; where checked, under half of the loss comes from unresolved V genes, and the rest has no known cause. That table supplies the V and J calls and clone size; D and trimming were determined from the DNA. The sample contains about 25,000 clones, 90% to 95% of them found a single time. The ten largest clones capture 3.5% to 5% of the sample.

These data are taken from a study of blood T cell repertoires in COVID-19 (dated by TCRdb to the early 2020s). Notes on the research overall: Samples from collaborators originated in the United States, Italy and Spain and spanned both the acute and convalescent phases of COVID-19. The material from the prospective study consisted of cDNA or gDNA derived from T cells, B-cell-depleted T cells, or PBMCs. A de-identified subject ID, COVID-19 status, age in years and sex were almost always included in the sample metadata. The repertoires were made available in a free public database intended to serve as a resource for research on the immune response to SARS-CoV-2. Deeply sampled blood TCRbeta repertoires from subjects exposed to, actively infected with, or recovered from COVID-19 were included in the dataset. HLA class I and class II types, where available, came from metadata supplied by the sample provider rather than from assay-based typing. Samples came from the ongoing ImmuneRACE study (first 160 participants) plus 1,254 subjects from 6 global collaborators.

Whole blood was collected in K2EDTA tubes by collaborating institutions according to the institutions' own protocols. Collaborator samples were shipped for TCRbeta analysis as frozen whole blood, isolated PBMCs, or DNA extracted from either sample type. On the study overall, not on this receptor specifically: The amount of clinical and demographic metadata varied by source and participant and was provided uncurated.

At the junction V is shortened by 1 base and J by 4 bases, with 13 bases in between. From the cysteine through the phenylalanine, the CDR3 covers 15 amino acids. The retained sequence is limited to the CDR3, 45 bases, with the frame set at the first base. Per the germline V gene, SGHNT is the CDR1 and YENEEA is the CDR2. This receptor was taken from a human donor with active COVID-19. The donor label of this sample is uncertain. Sequencing was done on a sample of peripheral blood. Rearrangement joined TRBV11-3 to TRBJ2-5, and possibly TRBD1, on 7 matching bases. In nucleotides, the sequence is TGTGCCAGCAGCTTAGGTACAGGGGAGGCAGAGACCCAGTACTTC. It translates as CASSLGTGEAETQYF.